This is a list of T cell receptor beta chains from one sample in a study of blood T cell repertoires in COVID-19. Assay used: immunoSEQ multiplex PCR; TCRdb lists only in-frame clones, some missing. The sample has hundreds of thousands of clones, 84% seen once. Specimen: peripheral blood. Every receptor here comes from a man aged 30 to 39 with active or convalescent COVID-19. Both conserved end residues are part of each CDR3. A D gene is named only where the DNA matches it firmly. Part of the rows lack a size; the others show once, few, many or a class for expanded clones.

CDR3	DNA	D	size	J	V
CASTTPSSYNEQFF	TGTGCCAGCACCACACCAAGCTCCTACAATGAGCAGTTCTTC	-	-	TRBJ2-1	TRBV28
CASIHFGGNEQFF	TGTGCCAGCATCCACTTCGGAGGGAATGAGCAGTTCTTC	-	-	TRBJ2-1	TRBV27
CASRGGVGNNSPLHF	TGTGCCAGCAGGGGCGGGGTCGGCAATAATTCACCCCTCCACTTT	-	-	TRBJ1-6	TRBV6-5
CASNPGGQSYNEQFF	TGCGCCAGCAACCCCGGGGGGCAATCCTACAATGAGCAGTTCTTC	-	-	TRBJ2-1	TRBV4-1
CASSAAGTSTNNEQFF	TGCGCCAGCAGCGCGGCCGGGACTAGCACAAACAATGAGCAGTTCTTC	TRBD2	-	TRBJ2-1	TRBV5-1
CASSIDHRVPNQPQHF	TGTGCCAGTAGTATAGATCATCGAGTCCCCAATCAGCCCCAGCATTTT	-	-	TRBJ1-5	TRBV19
CASSTLDWAFF	TGTGCCAGCAGTACCCTCGACTGGGCTTTCTTT	-	-	TRBJ1-1	TRBV6-6
CASSQDTRGVDGYTF	TGCGCCAGCAGCCAAGATACTCGTGGTGTAGATGGCTACACCTTC	-	few	TRBJ1-2	TRBV4-3
CASSLGGLAGGLSDTQYF	TGTGCCAGCAGCTTAGGCGGACTAGCGGGAGGGTTATCAGATACGCAGTATTTT	TRBD2	-	TRBJ2-3	TRBV7-2
CAFRRRGLDTEAFF	TGTGCCTTTCGAAGAAGGGGGCTTGACACTGAAGCTTTCTTT	TRBD1	-	TRBJ1-1	TRBV30
CASSYIGGNYNEQFF	TGTGCCAGCAGTTACATTGGCGGGAATTACAATGAGCAGTTCTTC	-	-	TRBJ2-1	TRBV6-5
CASSFPGGHQPQHF	TGTGCCAGCAGCTTCCCGGGGGGTCATCAGCCCCAGCATTTT	-	-	TRBJ1-5	TRBV7-8
CASRSGQLNNSPLHF	TGTGCCAGCCGTTCGGGACAACTAAATAATTCACCCCTCCACTTT	-	few	TRBJ1-6	TRBV6-2/TRBV6-3
CASSQGIGSRGANEKLFF	TGTGCCAGCAGCCAAGGTATAGGATCCCGGGGAGCTAATGAAAAACTGTTTTTT	-	few	TRBJ1-4	TRBV14
CASSLGASGYTF	TGTGCCAGCAGTTTGGGGGCCTCTGGCTACACCTTC	-	-	TRBJ1-2	TRBV12-3/TRBV12-4
CASSYGTGFYEQYF	TGTGCCAGCAGTTACGGGACAGGATTCTACGAGCAGTACTTC	TRBD1	-	TRBJ2-7	TRBV6-6
CAWSLDGGNQPQHF	TGTGCCTGGAGCTTAGACGGGGGCAATCAGCCCCAGCATTTT	-	-	TRBJ1-5	TRBV30
CASSYSAGPNEQFF	TGTGCCAGCAGTTACTCGGCAGGGCCAAATGAGCAGTTCTTC	-	many	TRBJ2-1	TRBV6-2/TRBV6-3
CASGPTGGGNEQFF	TGTGCTAGTGGCCCGACAGGGGGGGGGAATGAGCAGTTCTTC	TRBD1	-	TRBJ2-1	TRBV12-5
CASSLLRLSGNTIYF	TGTGCCAGCAGCTTACTGCGACTCTCTGGAAACACCATATATTTT	-	-	TRBJ1-3	TRBV7-9
CATKAAGYMQETQYF	TGTGCCACCAAAGCGGCCGGGTATATGCAAGAGACCCAGTACTTC	-	-	TRBJ2-5	TRBV5-4
CASSPDRGRTYSNQPQHF	TGTGCCAGCAGCCCAGACAGGGGGCGAACCTATAGCAATCAGCCCCAGCATTTT	TRBD1	-	TRBJ1-5	TRBV28
CATTPQASYNEQFF	TGTGCCACCACCCCGCAGGCCTCCTACAATGAGCAGTTCTTC	-	-	TRBJ2-1	TRBV6-6
CASSGARLAGGSTETQYF	TGTGCCAGCAGTGGGGCCCGACTAGCGGGAGGATCAACGGAGACCCAGTACTTC	TRBD2	-	TRBJ2-5	TRBV6-1
CASSQWVAGGSGTQYF	TGTGCCAGCAGCCAGTGGGTAGCGGGGGGGTCCGGTACGCAGTATTTT	TRBD2	-	TRBJ2-3	TRBV3-1/TRBV3-2
CASSEGLAGGGETQYF	TGTGCCAGCAGCGAGGGACTAGCGGGGGGAGGAGAGACCCAGTACTTC	TRBD2	-	TRBJ2-5	TRBV9
CASSNRWQYF	TGTGCCAGCAGTAACAGGTGGCAGTACTTC	-	-	TRBJ2-7	TRBV2
CASSFLLGGLGYTF	TGTGCCAGCAGTTTTTTATTGGGGGGACTTGGCTACACCTTC	-	-	TRBJ1-2	TRBV28
CASSLGGTGFQETQYF	TGTGCCAGCAGCTTAGGAGGGACAGGGTTCCAAGAGACCCAGTACTTC	TRBD1	-	TRBJ2-5	TRBV11-3
CASRRTGSTGELFF	TGTGCCAGCAGGAGGACAGGGTCAACCGGGGAGCTGTTTTTT	TRBD1	few	TRBJ2-2	TRBV13
CAWRQKTGDNSPLHF	TGTGCCTGGAGGCAAAAGACAGGGGATAATTCACCCCTCCACTTT	TRBD1	-	TRBJ1-6	TRBV30
CASSLGTGNTIYF	TGCGCCAGCAGCTTGGGGACAGGAAACACCATATATTTT	-	-	TRBJ1-3	TRBV5-1
CASRSLGGVNSPLHF	TGTGCCAGCAGGTCCTTGGGTGGAGTTAATTCACCCCTCCACTTT	-	-	TRBJ1-6	TRBV27
CASSFSGGRDEQFF	TGCGCCAGCAGCTTTAGCGGGGGGAGAGATGAGCAGTTCTTC	TRBD2	-	TRBJ2-1	TRBV5-1
CASSVWGQAYYNSPLHF	TGTGCCAGCAGCGTATGGGGACAGGCCTACTATAATTCACCCCTCCACTTT	TRBD1	-	TRBJ1-6	TRBV9
CSVEGGQGAPYEQYF	TGCAGCGTTGAAGGGGGACAGGGGGCTCCCTACGAGCAGTACTTC	TRBD1	-	TRBJ2-7	TRBV29-1
CASSQEISGSGGRAEFF	TGCGCCAGCAGCCAAGAAATTTCTGGGTCCGGGGGGAGGGCGGAGTTCTTC	TRBD2	-	TRBJ2-1	TRBV4-1
CASSVGVEDSPLHF	TGCGCCAGCAGCGTTGGGGTGGAGGATTCACCCCTCCACTTT	-	few	TRBJ1-6	TRBV5-1
CASSRDGNTIYF	TGTGCTAGCAGTCGCGATGGAAACACCATATATTTT	-	once	TRBJ1-3	TRBV7-7
CASSLALTEANYGYTF	TGTGCCAGCAGCTTAGCGTTGACAGAAGCCAACTATGGCTACACCTTC	-	-	TRBJ1-2	TRBV7-9
CASSQGQGYNSPLHF	TGTGCCAGCAGCCAAGGTCAGGGATATAATTCACCCCTCCACTTT	-	-	TRBJ1-6	TRBV3-1/TRBV3-2
CAWSPSGDRVINEQFF	TGTGCCTGGAGTCCCTCGGGGGACAGGGTAATCAATGAGCAGTTCTTC	TRBD1	once	TRBJ2-1	TRBV30
CASSENGRGSGQYF	TGCGCCAGCAGTGAGAACGGACGGGGTTCGGGTCAGTACTTC	-	few	TRBJ2-7	TRBV10-1
CASSSRTGQTEAFF	TGTGCCAGCAGTTCCAGGACAGGGCAAACTGAAGCTTTCTTT	TRBD1	-	TRBJ1-1	TRBV6-5
CASRPGTGTNYGYTF	TGTGCCAGCAGGCCCGGGACAGGGACTAACTATGGCTACACCTTC	TRBD1	-	TRBJ1-2	TRBV6-5
CASSYLDGDGYTF	TGTGCCAGCAGTTACCTAGACGGAGACGGCTACACCTTC	-	-	TRBJ1-2	TRBV6-5
CASSLAVTTPSYEQYF	TGTGCCAGCAGCCTCGCCGTTACTACTCCATCCTACGAGCAGTACTTC	-	-	TRBJ2-7	TRBV7-2
CASSGGAGGTETQYF	TGCGCCAGCAGCGGTGGGGCGGGAGGTACGGAGACCCAGTACTTC	TRBD2	-	TRBJ2-5	TRBV5-1
CASSLWGRMNTEAFF	TGTGCCAGCAGCTTGTGGGGCCGCATGAACACTGAAGCTTTCTTT	-	-	TRBJ1-1	TRBV5-4
CASSLGANTEAFF	TGTGCCAGCAGCTTGGGGGCTAACACTGAAGCTTTCTTT	-	once	TRBJ1-1	TRBV11-2
CASGPLAETYEQYF	TGTGCCAGCGGCCCGTTAGCGGAAACCTACGAGCAGTACTTC	-	once	TRBJ2-7	TRBV6-2/TRBV6-3
CASSTSGTEAFF	TGTGCCAGCAGCACCTCGGGCACTGAAGCTTTCTTT	-	-	TRBJ1-1	TRBV11-2
CASSRGPGTGELFF	TGTGCCAGCAGCAGGGGGCCGGGCACCGGGGAGCTGTTTTTT	TRBD1	-	TRBJ2-2	TRBV6-5
CASSIDRAYEQYF	TGTGCCAGCAGCATAGACAGGGCCTACGAGCAGTACTTC	TRBD1	-	TRBJ2-7	TRBV14
CASSAGQSVVADTQYF	TGCGCCAGCAGCGCAGGACAGTCAGTCGTCGCAGATACGCAGTATTTT	-	-	TRBJ2-3	TRBV5-1